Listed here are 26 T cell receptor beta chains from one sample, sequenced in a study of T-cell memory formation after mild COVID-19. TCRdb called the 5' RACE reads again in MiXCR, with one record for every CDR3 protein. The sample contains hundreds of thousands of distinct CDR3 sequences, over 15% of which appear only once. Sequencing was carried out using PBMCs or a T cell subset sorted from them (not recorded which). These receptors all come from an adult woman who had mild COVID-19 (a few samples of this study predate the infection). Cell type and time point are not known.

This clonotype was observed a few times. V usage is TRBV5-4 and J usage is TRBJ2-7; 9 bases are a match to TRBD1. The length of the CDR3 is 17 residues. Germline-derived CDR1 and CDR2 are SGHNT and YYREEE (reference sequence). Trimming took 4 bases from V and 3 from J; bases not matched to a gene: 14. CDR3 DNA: TGTGCCAGCAGCCCCCACACCGGCAGGACAGGGGTCTACGAGCAGTACTTC. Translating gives CASSPHTGRTGVYEQYF.

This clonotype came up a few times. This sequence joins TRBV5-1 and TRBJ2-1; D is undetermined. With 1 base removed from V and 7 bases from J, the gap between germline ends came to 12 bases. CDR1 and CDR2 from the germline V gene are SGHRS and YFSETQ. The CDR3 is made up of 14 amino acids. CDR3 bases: TGCGCCAGCAGCTTGTCTCACCCCGGGAATGAGCAGTTCTTC. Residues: CASSLSHPGNEQFF.

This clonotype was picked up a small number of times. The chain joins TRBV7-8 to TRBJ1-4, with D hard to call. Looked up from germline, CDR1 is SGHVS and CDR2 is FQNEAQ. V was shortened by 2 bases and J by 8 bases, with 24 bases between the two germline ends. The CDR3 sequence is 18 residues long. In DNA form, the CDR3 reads TGTGCCAGCAGCTTAAGGGTAACCCCGTGGGGATTAACGGAAAAACTGTTTTTT. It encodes CASSLRVTPWGLTEKLFF.

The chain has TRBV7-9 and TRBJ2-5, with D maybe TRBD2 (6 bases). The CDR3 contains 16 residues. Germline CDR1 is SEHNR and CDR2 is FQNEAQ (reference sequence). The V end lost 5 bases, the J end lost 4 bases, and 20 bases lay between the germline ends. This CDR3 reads CASSPRVGGEGETQYF. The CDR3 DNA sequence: TGTGCCAGCAGCCCCAGAGTCGGGGGTGAAGGAGAGACCCAGTACTTC.

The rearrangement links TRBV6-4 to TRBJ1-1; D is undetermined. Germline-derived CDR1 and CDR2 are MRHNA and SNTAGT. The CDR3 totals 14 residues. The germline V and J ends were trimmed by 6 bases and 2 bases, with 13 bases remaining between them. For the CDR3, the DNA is TGTGCCAGCAGCACCAATCCGGGAAACACTGAAGCTTTCTTT. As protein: CASSTNPGNTEAFF.

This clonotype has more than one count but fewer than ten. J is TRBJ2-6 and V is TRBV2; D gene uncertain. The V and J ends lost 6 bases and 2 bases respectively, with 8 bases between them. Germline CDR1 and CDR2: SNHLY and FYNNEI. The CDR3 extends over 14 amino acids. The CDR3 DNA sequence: TGTGCCAGCAGAAAGGAGACTGGGGCCAACGTCCTGACTTTC. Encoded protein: CASRKETGANVLTF.

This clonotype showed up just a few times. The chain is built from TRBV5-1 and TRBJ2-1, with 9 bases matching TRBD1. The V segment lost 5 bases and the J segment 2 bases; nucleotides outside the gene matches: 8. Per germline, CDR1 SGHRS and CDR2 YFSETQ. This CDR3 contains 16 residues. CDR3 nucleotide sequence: TGCGCCAGCAGATTTGGGACAGGGTTTACCTACAATGAGCAGTTCTTC. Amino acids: CASRFGTGFTYNEQFF.

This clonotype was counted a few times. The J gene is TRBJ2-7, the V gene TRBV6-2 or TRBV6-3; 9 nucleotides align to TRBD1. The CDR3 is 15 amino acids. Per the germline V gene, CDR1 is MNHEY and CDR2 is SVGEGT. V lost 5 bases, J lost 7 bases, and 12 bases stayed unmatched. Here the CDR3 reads CASSLRTGALGEQYF. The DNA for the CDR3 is TGTGCCAGCAGTCTCCGGACAGGGGCCTTAGGAGAGCAGTACTTC.

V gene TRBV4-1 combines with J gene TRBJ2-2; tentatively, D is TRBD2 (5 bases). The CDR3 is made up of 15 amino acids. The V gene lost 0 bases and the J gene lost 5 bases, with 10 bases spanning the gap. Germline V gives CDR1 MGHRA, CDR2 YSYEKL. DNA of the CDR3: TGCGCCAGCAGCCAAGACGGGGAAGGAACCGGGGAGCTGTTTTTT. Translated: CASSQDGEGTGELFF.

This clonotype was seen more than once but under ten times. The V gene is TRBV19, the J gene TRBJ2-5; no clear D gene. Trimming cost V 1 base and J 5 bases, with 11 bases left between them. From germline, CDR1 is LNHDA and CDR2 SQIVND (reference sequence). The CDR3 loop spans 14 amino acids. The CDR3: CASSIGRSGETQYF. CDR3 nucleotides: TGTGCCAGTAGTATAGGCCGCTCCGGGGAGACCCAGTACTTC.

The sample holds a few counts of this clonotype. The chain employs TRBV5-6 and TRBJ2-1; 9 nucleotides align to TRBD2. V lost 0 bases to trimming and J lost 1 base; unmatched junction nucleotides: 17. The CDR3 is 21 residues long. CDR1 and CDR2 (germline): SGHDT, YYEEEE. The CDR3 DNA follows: TGTGCCAGCAGCTTGGGTTGGGCTAGCGGGGAGGCCTTTAGTTCCTACAATGAGCAGTTCTTC. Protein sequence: CASSLGWASGEAFSSYNEQFF.

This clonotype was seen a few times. The CDR3 DNA reads as TGTGCCAGCAGCCTAAAACGGACAGGTCCTCACGGCTATGGCTACACCTTC. It translates to CASSLKRTGPHGYGYTF. The chain joins TRBV7-9 to TRBJ1-2, with 7 positions matching TRBD1. CDR1 is SEHNR, CDR2 FQNEAQ, per germline (reference sequence). V gave up 5 bases and J gave up 4 bases; unmatched junction bases: 16. This CDR3 has 17 amino acids.

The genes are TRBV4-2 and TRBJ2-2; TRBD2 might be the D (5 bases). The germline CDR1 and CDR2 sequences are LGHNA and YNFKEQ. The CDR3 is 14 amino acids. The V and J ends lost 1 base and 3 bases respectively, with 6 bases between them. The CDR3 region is CASSQVGDTGELFF. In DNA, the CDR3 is TGTGCCAGCAGCCAAGTCGGGGACACCGGGGAGCTGTTTTTT.

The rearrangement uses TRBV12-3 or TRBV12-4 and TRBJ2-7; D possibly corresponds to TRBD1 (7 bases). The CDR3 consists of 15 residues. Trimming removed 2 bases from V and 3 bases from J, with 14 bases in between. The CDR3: CASSLYPGGSYEQYF. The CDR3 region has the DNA TGTGCCAGCAGTTTATACCCAGGGGGGAGCTACGAGCAGTACTTC.

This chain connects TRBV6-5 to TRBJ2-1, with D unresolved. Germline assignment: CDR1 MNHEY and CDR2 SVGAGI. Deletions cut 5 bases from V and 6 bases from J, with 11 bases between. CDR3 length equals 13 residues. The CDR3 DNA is TGTGCCAGCAGTCTAAACGGTGTCAATGAGCAGTTCTTC. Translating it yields CASSLNGVNEQFF.

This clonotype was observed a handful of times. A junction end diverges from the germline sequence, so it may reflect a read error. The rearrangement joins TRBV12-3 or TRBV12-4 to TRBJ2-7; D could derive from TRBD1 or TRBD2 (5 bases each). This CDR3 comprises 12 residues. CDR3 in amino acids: CASSPPWGSSIF. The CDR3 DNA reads TGTGCCAGCAGTCCACCTTGGGGGAGCAGTATCTTC.

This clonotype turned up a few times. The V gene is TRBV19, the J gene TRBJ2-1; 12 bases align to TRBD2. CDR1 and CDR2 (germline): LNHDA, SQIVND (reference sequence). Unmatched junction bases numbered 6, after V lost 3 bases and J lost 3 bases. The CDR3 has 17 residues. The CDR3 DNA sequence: TGTGCCAGTAGTATCGTCACTAGCGGGAGGTACTACAATGAGCAGTTCTTC. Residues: CASSIVTSGRYYNEQFF.

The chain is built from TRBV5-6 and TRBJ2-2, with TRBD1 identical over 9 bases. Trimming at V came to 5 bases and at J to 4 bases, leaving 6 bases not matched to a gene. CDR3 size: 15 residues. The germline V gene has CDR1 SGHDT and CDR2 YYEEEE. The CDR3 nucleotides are TGTGCCAGCAGGGCACAGGGGGCGGGCACCGGGGAGCTGTTTTTT. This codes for CASRAQGAGTGELFF.

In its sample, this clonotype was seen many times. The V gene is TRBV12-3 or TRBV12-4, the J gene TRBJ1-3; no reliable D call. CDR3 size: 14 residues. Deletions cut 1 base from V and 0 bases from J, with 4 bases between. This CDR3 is CASSLGFSGNTIYF. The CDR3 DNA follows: TGTGCCAGCAGTTTAGGCTTCTCTGGAAACACCATATATTTT.

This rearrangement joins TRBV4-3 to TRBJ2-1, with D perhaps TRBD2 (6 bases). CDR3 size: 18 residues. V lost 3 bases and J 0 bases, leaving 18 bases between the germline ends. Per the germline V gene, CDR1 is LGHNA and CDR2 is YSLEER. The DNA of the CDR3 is TGCGCCAGCAGCCACCCGGTTGGTAGCGGCAGCTCCTACAATGAGCAGTTCTTC. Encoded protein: CASSHPVGSGSSYNEQFF.

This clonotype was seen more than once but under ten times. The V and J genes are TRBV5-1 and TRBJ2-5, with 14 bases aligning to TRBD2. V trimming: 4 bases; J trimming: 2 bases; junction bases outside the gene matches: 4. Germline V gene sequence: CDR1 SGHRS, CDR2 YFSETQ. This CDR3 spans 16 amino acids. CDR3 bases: TGCGCCAGCAGCGGGACTAGCGGGGGACTACAAGAGACCCAGTACTTC. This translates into CASSGTSGGLQETQYF.

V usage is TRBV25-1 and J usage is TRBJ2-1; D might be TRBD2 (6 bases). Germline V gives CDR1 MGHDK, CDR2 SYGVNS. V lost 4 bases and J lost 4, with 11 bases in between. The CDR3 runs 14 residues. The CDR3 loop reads CASSATGTYNEQFF. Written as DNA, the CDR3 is TGTGCCAGCAGTGCGACCGGGACTTACAATGAGCAGTTCTTC.

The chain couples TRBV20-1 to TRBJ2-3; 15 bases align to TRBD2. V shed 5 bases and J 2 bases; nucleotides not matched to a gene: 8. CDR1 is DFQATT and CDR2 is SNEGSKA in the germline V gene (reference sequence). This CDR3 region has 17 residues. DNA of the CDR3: TGCAGTGCTTTAGGACTAGCGGGAGGGCCTACCACAGATACGCAGTATTTT. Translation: CSALGLAGGPTTDTQYF.

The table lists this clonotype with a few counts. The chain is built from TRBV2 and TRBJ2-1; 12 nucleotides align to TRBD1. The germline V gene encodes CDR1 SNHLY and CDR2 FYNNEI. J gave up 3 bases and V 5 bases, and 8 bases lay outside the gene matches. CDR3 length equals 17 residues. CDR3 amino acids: CASSPPGQGAGYNEQFF. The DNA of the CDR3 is TGTGCCAGCAGTCCCCCGGGACAGGGGGCCGGCTACAATGAGCAGTTCTTC.

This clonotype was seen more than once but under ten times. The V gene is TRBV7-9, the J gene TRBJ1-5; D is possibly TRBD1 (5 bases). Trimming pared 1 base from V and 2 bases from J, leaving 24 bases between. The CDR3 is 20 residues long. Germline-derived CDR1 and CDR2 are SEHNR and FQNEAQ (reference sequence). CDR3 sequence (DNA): TGTGCCAGCAGCTTAGTGGAGGCAGGGAGTTTGGTATTCGGCAATCAGCCCCAGCATTTT. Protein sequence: CASSLVEAGSLVFGNQPQHF.

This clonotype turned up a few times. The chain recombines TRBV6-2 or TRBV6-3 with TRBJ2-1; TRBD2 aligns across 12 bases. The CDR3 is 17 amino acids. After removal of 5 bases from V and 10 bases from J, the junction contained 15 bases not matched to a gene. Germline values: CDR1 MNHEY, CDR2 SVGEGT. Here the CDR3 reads CASSPPFLAGGRCEQFF. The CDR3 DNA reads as TGTGCCAGCAGTCCTCCCTTTCTAGCGGGAGGGCGATGCGAGCAGTTCTTC.